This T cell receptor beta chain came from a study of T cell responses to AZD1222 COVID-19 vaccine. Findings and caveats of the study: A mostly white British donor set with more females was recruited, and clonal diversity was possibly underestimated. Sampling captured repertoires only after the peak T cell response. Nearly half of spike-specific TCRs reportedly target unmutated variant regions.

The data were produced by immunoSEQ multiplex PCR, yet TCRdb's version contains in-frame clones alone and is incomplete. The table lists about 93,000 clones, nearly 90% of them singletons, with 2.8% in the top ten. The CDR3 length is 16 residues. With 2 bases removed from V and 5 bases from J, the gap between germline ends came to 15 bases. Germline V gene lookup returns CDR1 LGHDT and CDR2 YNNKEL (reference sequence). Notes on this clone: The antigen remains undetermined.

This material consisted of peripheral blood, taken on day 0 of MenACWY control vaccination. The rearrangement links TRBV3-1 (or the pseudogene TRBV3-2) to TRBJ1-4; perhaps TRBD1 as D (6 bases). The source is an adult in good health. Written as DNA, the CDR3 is TGTGCCAGCAGCCAATTGGACGGGGGCCCGAATGAAAAACTGTTTTTT. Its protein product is CASSQLDGGPNEKLFF.